The entry below gives a single T cell receptor beta chain sequence along with its context. CDR3 length: 15 amino acids. Germline V CDR1 and CDR2: LNHDA, SQIVND (reference sequence). With V trimmed by 7 bases and J by 1 base, 7 bases remained unmatched. The data stem from a study of blood T cell repertoires in COVID-19. About the research overall: Samples of COVID-19 (acute and convalescent) were obtained from the United States, Italy and Spain. Sample material is recorded as cDNA or gDNA derived from T cells, B-cell-depleted T cells, or PBMCs.

Study processing details: Estimation of nucleated cell counts relied on the amplification of reference gene primers. Clones were sequenced by immunoSEQ multiplex PCR, and TCRdb holds only the in-frame ones, with some missing. That table gives V, J and clone size, and the DNA gave D and trimming. The data hold about 54,000 clones, with about nine tenths observed a single time. The sequenced material came from peripheral blood. The V gene is TRBV19, the J gene TRBJ1-2, with 9 nucleotides matching TRBD1. The clonotype comes from a woman in her 40s with active COVID-19. This chain's CDR3 is CASTLRTGVNYGYTF. CDR3 nucleotides: TGTGCCAGTACCCTCAGGACAGGGGTTAACTATGGCTACACCTTC.